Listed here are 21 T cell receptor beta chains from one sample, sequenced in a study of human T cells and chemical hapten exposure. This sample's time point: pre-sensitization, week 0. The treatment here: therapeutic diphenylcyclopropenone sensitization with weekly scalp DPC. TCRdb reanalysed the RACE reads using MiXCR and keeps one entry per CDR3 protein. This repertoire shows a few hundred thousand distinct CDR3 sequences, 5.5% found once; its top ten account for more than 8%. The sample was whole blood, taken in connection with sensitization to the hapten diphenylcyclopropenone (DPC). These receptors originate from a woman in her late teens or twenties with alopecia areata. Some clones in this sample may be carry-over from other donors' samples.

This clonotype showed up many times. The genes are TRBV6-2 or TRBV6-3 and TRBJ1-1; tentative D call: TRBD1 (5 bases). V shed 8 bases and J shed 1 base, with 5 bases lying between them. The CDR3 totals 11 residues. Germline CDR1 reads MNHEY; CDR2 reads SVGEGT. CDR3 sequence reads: CASGANTEAFF. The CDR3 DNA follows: TGTGCCAGCGGGGCGAACACTGAAGCTTTCTTT.

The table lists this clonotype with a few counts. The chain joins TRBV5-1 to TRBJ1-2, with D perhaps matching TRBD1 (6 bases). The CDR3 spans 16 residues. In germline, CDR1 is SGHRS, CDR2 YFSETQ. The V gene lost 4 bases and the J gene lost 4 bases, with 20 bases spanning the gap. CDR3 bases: TGCGCCAGCAGCCCAACCGGACAGCACTCCATCTATGGCTACACCTTC. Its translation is CASSPTGQHSIYGYTF. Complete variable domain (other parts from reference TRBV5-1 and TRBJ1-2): KAGVTQTPRYLIKTRGQQVTLSCSPISGHRSVSWYQQTPGQGLQFLFEYFSETQRNKGNFPGRFSGRQFSNSRSEMNVSTLELGDSALYLCASSPTGQHSIYGYTFGSGTRLTVV.

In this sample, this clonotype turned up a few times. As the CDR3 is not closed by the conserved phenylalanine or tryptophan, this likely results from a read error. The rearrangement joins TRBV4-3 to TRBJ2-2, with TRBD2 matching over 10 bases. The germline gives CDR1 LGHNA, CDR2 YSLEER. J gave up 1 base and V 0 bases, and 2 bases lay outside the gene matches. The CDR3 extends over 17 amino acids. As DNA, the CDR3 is TGCGCCAGCAGCCAAGAGGTAGCGGGGGGGAACACCGGGGAGCTGTTTTGT. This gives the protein CASSQEVAGGNTGELFC.

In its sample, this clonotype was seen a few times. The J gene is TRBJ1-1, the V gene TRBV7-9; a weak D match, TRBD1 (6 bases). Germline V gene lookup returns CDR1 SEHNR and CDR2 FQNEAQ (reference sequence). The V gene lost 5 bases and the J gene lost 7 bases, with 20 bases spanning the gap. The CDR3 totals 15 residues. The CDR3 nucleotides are TGTGCCAGCAGCCACGAAAACAGGGTAGAGAGTGAAGCTTTCTTT. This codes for CASSHENRVESEAFF. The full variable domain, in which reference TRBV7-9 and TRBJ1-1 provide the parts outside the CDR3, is DTGVSQNPRHKITKRGQNVTFRCDPISEHNRLYWYRQTLGQGPEFLTYFQNEAQLEKSRLLSDRFSAERPKGSFSTLEIQRTEQGDSAMYLCASSHENRVESEAFFGQGTRLTVV.

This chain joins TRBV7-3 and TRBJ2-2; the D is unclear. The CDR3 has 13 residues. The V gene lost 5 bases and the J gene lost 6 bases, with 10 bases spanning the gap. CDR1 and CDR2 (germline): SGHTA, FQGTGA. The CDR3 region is CASSPKMPGELFF. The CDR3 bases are TGTGCCAGCAGCCCTAAGATGCCCGGGGAGCTGTTTTTT.

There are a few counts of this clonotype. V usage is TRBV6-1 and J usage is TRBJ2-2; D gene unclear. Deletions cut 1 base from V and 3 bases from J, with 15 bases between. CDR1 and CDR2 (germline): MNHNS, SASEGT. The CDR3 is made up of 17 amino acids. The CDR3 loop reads CASSEGADPRYTGELFF. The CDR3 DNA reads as TGTGCCAGCAGTGAAGGGGCAGACCCTCGATACACCGGGGAGCTGTTTTTT.

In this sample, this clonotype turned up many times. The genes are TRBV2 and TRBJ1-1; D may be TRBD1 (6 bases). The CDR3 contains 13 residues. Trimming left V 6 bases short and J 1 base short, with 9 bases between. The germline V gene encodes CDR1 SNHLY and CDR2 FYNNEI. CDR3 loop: CASRSRGNTEAFF. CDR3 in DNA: TGTGCCAGCAGGAGCAGGGGGAACACTGAAGCTTTCTTT.

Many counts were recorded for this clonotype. The CDR3 is CASSLRDSYGYTF. CDR3 in DNA: TGTGCCAGCAGCCTCCGGGACAGCTATGGCTACACCTTC. The chain links TRBV3-1 to TRBJ1-2; 7 nucleotides line up with TRBD1. V lost 4 bases and J lost 4; bases outside the gene matches: 3. CDR1 LGHDT and CDR2 YNNKEL come from the germline V gene (reference sequence). The CDR3 has 13 residues.

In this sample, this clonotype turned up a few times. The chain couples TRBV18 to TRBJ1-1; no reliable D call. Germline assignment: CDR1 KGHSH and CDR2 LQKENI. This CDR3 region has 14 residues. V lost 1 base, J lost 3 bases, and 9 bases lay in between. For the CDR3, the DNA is TGTGCCAGCTCACCACTTCCCGGAGACACTGAAGCTTTCTTT. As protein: CASSPLPGDTEAFF.

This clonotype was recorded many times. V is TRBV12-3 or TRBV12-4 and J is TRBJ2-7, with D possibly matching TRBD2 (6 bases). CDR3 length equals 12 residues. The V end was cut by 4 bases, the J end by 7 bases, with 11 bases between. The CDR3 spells CASSYGGAEQYF. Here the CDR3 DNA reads TGTGCCAGCAGTTATGGCGGGGCTGAGCAGTACTTC.

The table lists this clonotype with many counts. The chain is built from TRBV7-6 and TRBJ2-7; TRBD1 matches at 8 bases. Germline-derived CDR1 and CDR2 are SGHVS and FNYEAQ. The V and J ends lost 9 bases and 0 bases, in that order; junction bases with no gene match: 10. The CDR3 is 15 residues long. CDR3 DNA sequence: TGTGCCAGAACCGGACAGGGCAGGAGCTCCTACGAGCAGTACTTC. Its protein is CARTGQGRSSYEQYF.

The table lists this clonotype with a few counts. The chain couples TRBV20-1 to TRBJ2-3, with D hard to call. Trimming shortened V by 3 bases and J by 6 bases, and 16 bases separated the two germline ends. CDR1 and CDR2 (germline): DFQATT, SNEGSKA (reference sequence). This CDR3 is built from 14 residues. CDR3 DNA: TGCAGTGCTAGTGAGGCATGGGGATTGGATACGCAGTATTTT. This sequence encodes CSASEAWGLDTQYF.

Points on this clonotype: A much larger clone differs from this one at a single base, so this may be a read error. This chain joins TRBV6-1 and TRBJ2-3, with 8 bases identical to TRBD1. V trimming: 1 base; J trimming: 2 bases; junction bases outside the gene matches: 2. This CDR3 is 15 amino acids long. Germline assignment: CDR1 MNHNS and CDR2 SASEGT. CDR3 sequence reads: CASSEGTGSTDTQYF. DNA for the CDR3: TGTGCCAGCAGTGAAGGGACAGGGTCCACAGATACGCAGTATTTT.

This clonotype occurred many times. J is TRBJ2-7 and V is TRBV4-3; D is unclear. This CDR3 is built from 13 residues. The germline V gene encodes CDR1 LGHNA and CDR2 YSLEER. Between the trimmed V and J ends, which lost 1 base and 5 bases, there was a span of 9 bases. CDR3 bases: TGCGCCAGCAGCCAAGTACCCGGGCACGAGCAGTACTTC. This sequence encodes CASSQVPGHEQYF.

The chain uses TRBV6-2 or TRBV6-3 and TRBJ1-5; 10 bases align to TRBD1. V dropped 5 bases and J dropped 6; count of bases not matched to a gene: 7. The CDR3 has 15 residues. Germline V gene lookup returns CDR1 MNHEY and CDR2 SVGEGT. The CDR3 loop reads CASSLGQGGTQPQHF. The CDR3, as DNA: TGTGCCAGCAGTCTTGGACAGGGGGGGACTCAGCCCCAGCATTTT.

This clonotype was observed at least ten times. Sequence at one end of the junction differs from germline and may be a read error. For the CDR3, the DNA is TGTGCCAGCAGTCACTCTGGGCTAGCGGGGAATTGGGATGAGCAGTTCTTC. Its translation: CASSHSGLAGNWDEQFF. The gene calls are TRBV6-2 or TRBV6-3 and TRBJ2-1, with TRBD2 matching 9 bases. Germline CDR1 is MNHEY and CDR2 is SVGEGT. The CDR3 runs to 17 residues.

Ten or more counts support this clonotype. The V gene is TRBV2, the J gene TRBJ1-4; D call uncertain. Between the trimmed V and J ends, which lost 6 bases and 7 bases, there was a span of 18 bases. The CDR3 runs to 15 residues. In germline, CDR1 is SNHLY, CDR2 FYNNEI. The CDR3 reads CASSEGSSGSEKLFF. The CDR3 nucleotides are TGTGCCAGCAGCGAGGGAAGTTCCGGGAGTGAAAAACTGTTTTTT.

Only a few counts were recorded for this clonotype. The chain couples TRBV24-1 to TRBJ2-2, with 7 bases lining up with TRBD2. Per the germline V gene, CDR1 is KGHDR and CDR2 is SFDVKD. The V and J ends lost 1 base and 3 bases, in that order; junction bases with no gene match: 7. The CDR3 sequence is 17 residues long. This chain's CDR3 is CATSDFGRGGDTGELFF. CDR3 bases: TGTGCCACCAGTGATTTTGGGCGGGGAGGGGACACCGGGGAGCTGTTTTTT.

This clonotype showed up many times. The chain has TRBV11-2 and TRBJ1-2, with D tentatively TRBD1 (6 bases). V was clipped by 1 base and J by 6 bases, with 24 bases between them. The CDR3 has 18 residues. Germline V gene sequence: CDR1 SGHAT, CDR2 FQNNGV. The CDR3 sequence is CASSLAGAGSASSHGYTF. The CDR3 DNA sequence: TGTGCCAGCAGCTTAGCGGGGGCAGGAAGTGCAAGTTCGCATGGCTACACCTTC.

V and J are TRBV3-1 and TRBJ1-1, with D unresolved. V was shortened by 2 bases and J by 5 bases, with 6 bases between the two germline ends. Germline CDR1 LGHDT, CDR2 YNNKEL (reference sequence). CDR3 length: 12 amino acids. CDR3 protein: CASSQLNTEAFF. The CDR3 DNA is TGTGCCAGCAGCCAATTAAATACTGAAGCTTTCTTT.

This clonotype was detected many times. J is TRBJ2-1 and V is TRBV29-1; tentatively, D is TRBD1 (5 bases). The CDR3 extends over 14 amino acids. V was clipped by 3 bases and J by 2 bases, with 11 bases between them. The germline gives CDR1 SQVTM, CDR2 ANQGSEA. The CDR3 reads CSVDTVDTYNEQFF. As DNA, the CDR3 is TGCAGCGTTGACACCGTGGACACCTACAATGAGCAGTTCTTC.